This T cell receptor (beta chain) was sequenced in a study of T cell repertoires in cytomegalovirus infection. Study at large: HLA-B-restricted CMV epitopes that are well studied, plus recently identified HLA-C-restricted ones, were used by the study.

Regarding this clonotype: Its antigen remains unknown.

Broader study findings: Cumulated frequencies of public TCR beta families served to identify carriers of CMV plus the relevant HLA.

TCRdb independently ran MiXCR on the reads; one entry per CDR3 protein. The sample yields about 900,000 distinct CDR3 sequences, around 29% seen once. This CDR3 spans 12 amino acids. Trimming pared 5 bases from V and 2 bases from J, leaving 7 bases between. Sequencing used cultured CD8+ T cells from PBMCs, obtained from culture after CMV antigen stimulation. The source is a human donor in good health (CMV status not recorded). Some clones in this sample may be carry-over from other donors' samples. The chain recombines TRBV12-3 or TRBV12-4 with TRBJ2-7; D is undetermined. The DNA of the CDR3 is TGTGCCAGCAGTCTACAGACCTACGAGCAGTACTTC. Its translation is CASSLQTYEQYF.